The 7 T cell receptor beta chains below come from one sample, sequenced in a study of blood T cell repertoires in COVID-19. Assay used: immunoSEQ multiplex PCR; TCRdb lists only in-frame clones, some missing. The table has hundreds of thousands of clones, around 86% seen once. The sequenced sample consisted of peripheral blood. The receptor source for this set is a woman aged 25 to 39 with active or convalescent COVID-19.

This clone was detected a few times. The CDR3 region is CASSIVPSTGNGYTF. The CDR3 DNA sequence: TGTGCCAGTAGTATTGTACCCTCGACAGGGAATGGCTACACCTTC. The chain couples TRBV19 to TRBJ1-2; 7 positions match TRBD1. The ends lost 3 bases at V and 6 bases at J; junction bases unmatched: 10. Germline values: CDR1 LNHDA, CDR2 SQIVND (reference sequence). CDR3 size: 15 residues.

The J gene is TRBJ1-2, the V gene TRBV6-5; D is unresolved. From germline, CDR1 is MNHEY and CDR2 SVGAGI. Trimming shortened V by 8 bases and J by 5 bases, and 9 bases separated the two germline ends. This CDR3 spans 11 amino acids. The CDR3 protein is CASEGGYGYTF. The DNA for the CDR3 is TGTGCCAGCGAGGGTGGGTATGGCTACACCTTC.

This rearrangement joins TRBV30 to TRBJ2-1; tentative D call: TRBD2 (6 bases). Trimming cost V 5 bases and J 7 bases, with 15 bases left between them. In germline, CDR1 is GTSNPN, CDR2 SVGIG (reference sequence). This CDR3 has 13 residues. The CDR3 DNA follows: TGTGCCTGGGGATCGGGACTCTCAAATGAGCAGTTCTTC. This translates into CAWGSGLSNEQFF.

The CDR3 sequence is CASSEEGAQEQYF. For the CDR3, the DNA is TGTGCCAGCAGTGAAGAGGGGGCGCAAGAGCAGTACTTC. The chain links TRBV2 to TRBJ2-7; 7 bases fit TRBD1. CDR3 length: 13 residues. CDR1 is SNHLY and CDR2 is FYNNEI in the germline V gene. The V and J ends lost 1 base and 7 bases, in that order; junction bases with no gene match: 4.

This chain links TRBV18 with TRBJ1-1; D is uncertain. V was clipped by 4 bases and J by 0 bases, with 6 bases between them. This CDR3 contains 13 residues. Looked up from germline, CDR1 is KGHSH and CDR2 is LQKENI. The CDR3 nucleotides are TGTGCCAGCTCACATGGAGTGAACACTGAAGCTTTCTTT. This encodes CASSHGVNTEAFF.

The chain joins TRBV6-2 or TRBV6-3 to TRBJ1-2; D perhaps matches TRBD1 (6 bases). CDR3 length: 13 amino acids. The germline V gene encodes CDR1 MNHEY and CDR2 SVGEGT. Trimming stripped 8 bases from V and 6 bases from J, with 16 bases between. The CDR3 DNA is TGTGCCAGCGGCCTACTCACAGGGAATGGCTACACCTTC. It is translated as CASGLLTGNGYTF.

The chain recombines TRBV2 with TRBJ2-3; TRBD2 matches at 13 bases. Germline assignment: CDR1 SNHLY and CDR2 FYNNEI. V lost 10 bases to trimming and J lost 6 bases; unmatched junction nucleotides: 7. The CDR3 has 14 residues. The CDR3 sequence is CATTSGGFMDTQYF. The DNA for the CDR3 is TGTGCCACGACTAGCGGGGGGTTTATGGATACGCAGTATTTT.